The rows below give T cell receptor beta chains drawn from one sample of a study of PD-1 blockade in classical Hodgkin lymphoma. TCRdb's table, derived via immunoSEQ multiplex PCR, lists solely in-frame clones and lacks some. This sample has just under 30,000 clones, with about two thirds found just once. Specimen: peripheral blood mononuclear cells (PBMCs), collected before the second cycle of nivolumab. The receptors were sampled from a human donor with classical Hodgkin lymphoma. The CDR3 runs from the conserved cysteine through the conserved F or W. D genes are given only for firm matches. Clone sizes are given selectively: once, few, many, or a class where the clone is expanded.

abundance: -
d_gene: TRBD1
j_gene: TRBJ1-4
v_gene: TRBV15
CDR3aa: CATSRAPGQGMVYSDEKLFF
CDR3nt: TGTGCCACCAGCAGAGCCCCGGGACAGGGGATGGTATACTCCGATGAAAAACTGTTTTTT

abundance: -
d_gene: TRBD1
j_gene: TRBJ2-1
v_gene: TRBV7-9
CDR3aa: CASSIFGDRGSSEFF
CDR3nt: TGTGCCAGCAGCATTTTTGGGGACAGGGGATCTTCGGAGTTCTTC

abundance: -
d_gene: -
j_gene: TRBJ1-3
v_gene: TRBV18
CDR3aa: CASSPQGGAGNTIYF
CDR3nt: TGTGCCAGCTCACCCCAGGGTGGCGCGGGAAACACCATATATTTT

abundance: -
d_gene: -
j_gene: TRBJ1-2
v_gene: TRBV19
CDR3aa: CASSKVPVYGYTF
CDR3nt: TGTGCCAGTAGTAAAGTGCCAGTCTATGGCTACACCTTC

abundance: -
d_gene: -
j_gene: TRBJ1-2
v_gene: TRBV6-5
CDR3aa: CASSPTTTPYGYTF
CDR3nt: TGTGCCAGCAGTCCAACTACAACTCCCTATGGCTACACCTTC

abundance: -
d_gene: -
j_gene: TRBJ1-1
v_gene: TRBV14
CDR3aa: CASSLGINTEAFF
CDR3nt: TGTGCCAGCAGCCTGGGTATTAACACTGAAGCTTTCTTT

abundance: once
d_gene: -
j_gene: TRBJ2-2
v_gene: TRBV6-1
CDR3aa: CASRTTATDTGELFF
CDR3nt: TGTGCCAGCAGGACTACCGCGACAGACACCGGGGAGCTGTTTTTT

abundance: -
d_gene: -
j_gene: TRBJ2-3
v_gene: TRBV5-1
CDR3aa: CASSFLPRDIATDTQYF
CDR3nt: TGCGCCAGCAGCTTCCTCCCGAGGGATATCGCCACAGATACGCAGTATTTT

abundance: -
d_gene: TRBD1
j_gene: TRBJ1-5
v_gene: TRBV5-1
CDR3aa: CASSSGQGADQPQHF
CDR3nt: TGCGCCAGCAGCTCGGGTCAGGGGGCCGATCAGCCCCAGCATTTT

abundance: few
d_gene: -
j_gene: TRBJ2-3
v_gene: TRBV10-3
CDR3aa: CAISESSQADTQYF
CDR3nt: TGTGCCATCAGTGAGTCGTCCCAGGCAGATACGCAGTATTTT

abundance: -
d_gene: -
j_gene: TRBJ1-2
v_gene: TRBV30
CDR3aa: CACEGYHGYTF
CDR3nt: TGTGCCTGCGAGGGCTATCATGGCTACACCTTC

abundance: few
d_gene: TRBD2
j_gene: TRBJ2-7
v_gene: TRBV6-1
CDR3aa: CATRLAGSYEQYF
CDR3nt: TGTGCCACCCGACTAGCGGGGAGTTACGAGCAGTACTTC